This entry lists 19 T cell receptor beta chains sequenced from one sample in a study of blood T cell repertoires in COVID-19. The assay was immunoSEQ multiplex PCR, and TCRdb's table has in-frame clones only and misses some. Found here are some 200,000 clones, over 60% of them singletons; the top ten hold about 5.5%. Sample: peripheral blood. The source is a woman in her seventies with acute or convalescent COVID-19.

The J gene is TRBJ1-1, the V gene TRBV18; D might be TRBD1 (6 bases). V shed 4 bases and J shed 1 base, with 10 bases lying between them. The CDR3 is 14 amino acids. Germline lookup yields CDR1 KGHSH and CDR2 LQKENI. CDR3 in amino acids: CASSRLGGNTEAFF. The CDR3 nucleotides read TGTGCCAGCTCACGTTTAGGGGGGAACACTGAAGCTTTCTTT.

The chain couples TRBV5-4 to TRBJ2-1; D perhaps matches TRBD1 (5 bases). In germline, CDR1 is SGHNT, CDR2 YYREEE (reference sequence). V was cut by 4 bases and J by 4 bases, with 15 bases left in between. The CDR3 is made up of 15 amino acids. CDR3: CASSSVGERYNEQFF. In DNA form, the CDR3 reads TGTGCCAGCAGCAGTGTAGGGGAACGATACAATGAGCAGTTCTTC.

The rearrangement joins TRBV2 to TRBJ2-3, with 14 bases lining up with TRBD2. CDR3 length equals 14 residues. The trim removed 4 bases at V and 6 bases at J, leaving 0 bases unmatched. Germline V CDR1 and CDR2: SNHLY, FYNNEI. The CDR3 loop reads CASSGLAGGDTQYF. Here the CDR3 DNA reads TGTGCCAGCAGTGGACTAGCGGGAGGGGATACGCAGTATTTT.

The chain employs TRBV28 and TRBJ2-7; 7 bases line up with TRBD1. Looked up from germline, CDR1 is MDHEN and CDR2 is SYDVKM. CDR3 length: 16 amino acids. V lost 5 bases to trimming and J lost 1 base; unmatched junction nucleotides: 11. The CDR3, as DNA: TGTGCCAGCAGTAGACGACCGGGACAGCAATCCTACGAGCAGTACTTC. Protein: CASSRRPGQQSYEQYF.

This sequence joins TRBV6-5 and TRBJ1-4; tentatively, D is TRBD1 (6 bases). Germline loops: CDR1 MNHEY, CDR2 SVGAGI. This CDR3 has 12 residues. The V and J ends lost 8 bases and 8 bases respectively, with 12 bases between them. CDR3 loop: CASGQQGEKLFF. DNA of the CDR3: TGTGCCAGCGGACAGCAGGGAGAAAAACTGTTTTTT.

This clone was recorded at least ten times. The chain employs TRBV20-1 and TRBJ2-5, with 8 bases matching TRBD1. The junction had 11 bases not matched to a gene; V was cut back by 3 bases and J by 2 bases. Germline loops: CDR1 DFQATT, CDR2 SNEGSKA (reference sequence). This CDR3 has 16 amino acids. This CDR3 is CSASLTRGQVQETQYF. The DNA of the CDR3 is TGCAGTGCTAGTTTAACTCGGGGACAGGTACAAGAGACCCAGTACTTC.

This sequence joins TRBV6-5 and TRBJ1-1; D remains ambiguous. The CDR3 runs to 14 residues. Germline V gene data show CDR1 as MNHEY and CDR2 as SVGAGI. Trimming left V 5 bases short and J 3 bases short, with 13 bases between. This chain's CDR3 is CASSRRTGDTEAFF. The CDR3 bases are TGTGCCAGCAGTCGGCGAACCGGGGACACTGAAGCTTTCTTT.

The chain employs TRBV5-1 and TRBJ1-2; 7 bases match TRBD1. Per germline, CDR1 SGHRS and CDR2 YFSETQ. This CDR3 is 14 amino acids long. V lost 4 bases and J lost 4; bases outside the gene matches: 7. The CDR3: CASSPGTVLYGYTF. The DNA for the CDR3 is TGCGCCAGCAGCCCTGGGACAGTCCTCTATGGCTACACCTTC.

In its sample, this clone was seen a few times. The chain joins TRBV5-1 to TRBJ2-2, with 9 positions matching TRBD1. The trim removed 3 bases at V and 7 bases at J, leaving 13 bases unmatched. The CDR3 sequence is 17 residues long. Per the germline V gene, CDR1 is SGHRS and CDR2 is YFSETQ. The DNA for the CDR3 is TGCGCCAGCAGCTCTGGGACAGGGATAAGTAGAATCGGGGAGCTGTTTTTT. Translating gives CASSSGTGISRIGELFF.

The chain employs TRBV29-1 and TRBJ2-1; the match to TRBD1 covers 7 bases. CDR1 and CDR2 from the germline V gene are SQVTM and ANQGSEA. The CDR3 covers 13 residues. V lost 5 bases and J lost 8; bases outside the gene matches: 9. The CDR3: CSVSPGQTDEQFF. The CDR3, as DNA: TGCAGCGTTTCACCGGGACAGACCGATGAGCAGTTCTTC.

The chain recombines TRBV27 with TRBJ1-2, with a weak D call TRBD1 (5 bases). Per the germline V gene, CDR1 is MNHEY and CDR2 is SMNVEV (reference sequence). The CDR3 runs 14 residues. Trimming removed 4 bases from V and 4 bases from J, with 13 bases in between. This CDR3 is CASSSSAGGYGYTF. The DNA of the CDR3 is TGTGCCAGCAGTTCCTCGGCCGGGGGCTATGGCTACACCTTC.

This clone was counted once. CDR3 protein: CASSEAPGQGALTFF. In DNA form, the CDR3 reads TGTGCCAGCAGTGAAGCTCCGGGACAGGGGGCCTTGACTTTCTTT. The chain uses TRBV6-1 and TRBJ1-1, with TRBD1 matching 12 bases. The CDR3 has 15 amino acids. The V and J ends lost 0 bases and 12 bases, in that order; junction bases with no gene match: 8. Germline V CDR1 and CDR2: MNHNS, SASEGT.

The J gene is TRBJ2-6, the V gene TRBV6-2 or TRBV6-3, with D perhaps TRBD1 (6 bases). Germline V gene lookup returns CDR1 MNHEY and CDR2 SVGEGT. Trimming left V 6 bases short and J 7 bases short, with 16 bases between. The CDR3 spans 15 residues. This CDR3 reads CASSRQAGGANVLTF. CDR3 DNA: TGTGCCAGCAGCCGACAGGCGGGTGGAGCCAACGTCCTGACTTTC.

The rearrangement uses TRBV18 and TRBJ1-4, with 7 bases aligning to TRBD1. CDR3 size: 15 residues. J gave up 7 bases and V 1 base, and 6 bases lay outside the gene matches. Germline CDR1 reads KGHSH; CDR2 reads LQKENI. The CDR3 loop is CASSPRQGDGEKLFF. CDR3 bases: TGTGCCAGCTCACCACGTCAGGGGGATGGTGAAAAACTGTTTTTT.

The chain links TRBV5-4 to TRBJ2-7; the match to TRBD2 covers 10 bases. Per germline, CDR1 SGHNT and CDR2 YYREEE (reference sequence). There are 15 residues in the CDR3. J gave up 2 bases and V 4 bases, and 6 bases lay outside the gene matches. DNA for the CDR3: TGTGCCAGCAGCGCCCGGACTAGCGGTACCTACGAGCAGTACTTC. Protein product: CASSARTSGTYEQYF.

The V gene is TRBV29-1, the J gene TRBJ1-1; no reliable D call. This CDR3 contains 11 residues. The V gene's germline CDR1 is SQVTM and CDR2 ANQGSEA. Trimming removed 7 bases from V and 0 bases from J, with 6 bases in between. This CDR3 is CSAGMNTEAFF. Here the CDR3 DNA reads TGCAGCGCCGGGATGAACACTGAAGCTTTCTTT.

J is TRBJ2-1 and V is TRBV7-2; TRBD1 matches at 8 bases. V lost 5 bases, J lost 11 bases, and 5 bases stayed unmatched. In germline, CDR1 is SGHTA, CDR2 FQGNSA. The CDR3 is 12 residues long. CDR3 loop: CASSHGTGQQFF. DNA for the CDR3: TGTGCCAGCAGCCACGGGACAGGTCAGCAGTTCTTC.

The chain couples TRBV6-5 to TRBJ2-7; 8 nucleotides agree with TRBD2. The ends lost 6 bases at V and 2 bases at J; junction bases unmatched: 9. Germline values: CDR1 MNHEY, CDR2 SVGAGI. The length of the CDR3 is 15 residues. The CDR3 region has the DNA TGTGCCAGCAGCCCAAGCGGGACTAGGGCCTACGAGCAGTACTTC. It specifies CASSPSGTRAYEQYF.

This chain connects TRBV30 to TRBJ2-3, with 10 bases lining up with TRBD1. This CDR3 has 16 amino acids. Germline CDR1 is GTSNPN and CDR2 is SVGIG (reference sequence). Trimming removed 1 base from V and 3 bases from J; junction bases left unmatched: 7. The CDR3 sequence is CAWSDRGQGKTDTQYF. DNA for the CDR3: TGTGCCTGGAGTGACCGGGGACAGGGGAAGACAGATACGCAGTATTTT. Looking up the rest from reference TRBV30 and TRBJ2-3 gives the full variable domain: SQTIHQWPATLVQPVGSPLSLECTVEGTSNPNLYWYRQAAGRGLQLLFYSVGIGQISSEVPQNLSASRPQDRQFILSSKKLLLSDSGFYLCAWSDRGQGKTDTQYFGPGTRLTVL.